This T cell receptor (beta chain) comes out of a study of tumor and adjacent non-tumor tissue in lung cancer. Study conclusions and caveats: Significantly higher TCR diversity was found in tumor than normal lung.

About this clonotype itself: What it binds is unknown.

No cell sorting was done before RNA was extracted from the tissue. TCRbeta libraries were built with three rounds of nested PCR, modified from ARM-PCR. TCRdb called the multiplex PCR reads again in MiXCR, with one record for every CDR3 protein. The profile covers about 140,000 distinct CDR3 sequences, with roughly 70% appearing a single time and 15% to 20% taken by the ten largest. Per germline, CDR1 LNHDA and CDR2 SQIVND (reference sequence). V was pared by 6 bases and J by 6 bases, with 9 bases of the junction left unmatched. The CDR3 extends over 15 amino acids. The rearrangement joins TRBV19 to TRBJ2-1, with TRBD1 identical over 9 bases. The origin of this receptor is a man between 60 and 70 years old with small cell lung cancer. Sequencing used lung tumor tissue. The CDR3 protein is CASRYRDREPNEQFF. DNA for the CDR3: TGTGCCAGTAGATACCGGGACAGGGAGCCCAATGAGCAGTTCTTC.